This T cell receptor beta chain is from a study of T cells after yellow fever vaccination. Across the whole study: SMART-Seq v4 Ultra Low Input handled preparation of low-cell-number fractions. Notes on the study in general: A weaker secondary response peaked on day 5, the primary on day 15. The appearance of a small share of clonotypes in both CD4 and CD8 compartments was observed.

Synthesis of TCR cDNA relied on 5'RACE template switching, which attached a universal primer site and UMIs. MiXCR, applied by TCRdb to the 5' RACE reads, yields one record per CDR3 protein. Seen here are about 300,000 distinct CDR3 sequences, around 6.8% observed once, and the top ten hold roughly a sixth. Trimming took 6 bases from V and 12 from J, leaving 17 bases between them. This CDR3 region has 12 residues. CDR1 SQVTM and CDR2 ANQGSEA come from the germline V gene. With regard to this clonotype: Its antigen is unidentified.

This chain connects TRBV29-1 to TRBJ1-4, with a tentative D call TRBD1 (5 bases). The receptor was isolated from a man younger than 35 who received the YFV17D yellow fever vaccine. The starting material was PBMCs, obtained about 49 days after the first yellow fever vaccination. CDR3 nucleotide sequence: TGCAGCGTGGGGACGGGCGCGGCGGAACTGTTTTTT. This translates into CSVGTGAAELFF.